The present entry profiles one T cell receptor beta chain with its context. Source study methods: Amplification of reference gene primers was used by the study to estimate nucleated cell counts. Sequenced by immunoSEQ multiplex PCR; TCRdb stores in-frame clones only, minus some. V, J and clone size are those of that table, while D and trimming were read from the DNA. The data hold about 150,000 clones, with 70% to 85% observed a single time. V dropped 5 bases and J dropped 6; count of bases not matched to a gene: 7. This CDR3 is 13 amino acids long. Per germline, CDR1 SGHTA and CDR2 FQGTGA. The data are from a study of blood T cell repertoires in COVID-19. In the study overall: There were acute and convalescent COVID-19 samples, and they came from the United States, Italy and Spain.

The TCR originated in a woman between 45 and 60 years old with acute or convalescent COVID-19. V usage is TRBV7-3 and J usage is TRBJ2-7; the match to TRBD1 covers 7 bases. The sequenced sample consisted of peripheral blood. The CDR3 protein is CASSPGQAGEQYF. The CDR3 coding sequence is TGTGCCAGCAGCCCCGGACAGGCGGGCGAGCAGTACTTC.